One and the same sample provided the 9 T cell receptor beta chains below, sequenced in a study of neoadjuvant nivolumab and ipilimumab in lung cancer (TCRdb year 2020). Library generation was performed with the immunoSEQ multiplex PCR assay. Imported from immuneACCESS, the table was reduced by TCRdb to in-frame sequences with V and J called. These copies leave out some clones; in studies compared against another copy, an unresolved V gene accounts for under half, and the cause of the remainder is not known. This sample comprises roughly 23,000 clones, about four fifths of them detected only once. About 23% of the sample is held by the ten biggest clonotypes. The sample's time point label, decoded: pretherapy, before neoadjuvant immune checkpoint inhibitors. The sample consisted of peripheral blood, taken before neoadjuvant nivolumab, alone or with ipilimumab. These receptor sequences come from an adult with non-small cell lung cancer.

The gene calls are TRBV11-3 and TRBJ1-3, with a tentative D call TRBD1 (6 bases). The germline V gene has CDR1 SGHNT and CDR2 YENEEA. The CDR3 spans 15 residues. Trimming stripped 2 bases from V and 2 bases from J, with 10 bases between. CDR3 in DNA: TGTGCCAGCAGCTTATACTCAGGGGCTGGAAACACCATATATTTT. This sequence encodes CASSLYSGAGNTIYF.

CDR3 residues: CASSLGWAAYEQYF. DNA for the CDR3: TGTGCCAGCAGCTTGGGATGGGCGGCCTACGAGCAGTACTTC. The chain employs TRBV5-6 and TRBJ2-7; unclear D gene. Trimming took 0 bases from V and 2 from J, leaving 9 bases between them. The CDR3 totals 14 residues. Germline lookup yields CDR1 SGHDT and CDR2 YYEEEE. The complete variable domain, with remaining parts taken from reference TRBV5-6 and TRBJ2-7, reads DAGVTQSPTHLIKTRGQQVTLRCSPKSGHDTVSWYQQALGQGPQFIFQYYEEEERQRGNFPDRFSGHQFPNYSSELNVNALLLGDSALYLCASSLGWAAYEQYFGPGTRLTVT.

The chain recombines TRBV18 with TRBJ2-1; D may be TRBD2 (5 bases). There are 16 residues in the CDR3. The germline CDR1 and CDR2 sequences are KGHSH and LQKENI. Between the trimmed V and J ends, which lost 3 bases and 0 bases, there was a span of 12 bases. CDR3 sequence: CASSPPSGNSYNEQFF. The CDR3 DNA reads as TGTGCCAGCTCACCCCCGTCCGGGAACTCCTACAATGAGCAGTTCTTC.

The chain couples TRBV10-3 to TRBJ2-7; TRBD2 might be the D (6 bases). V was pared by 7 bases and J by 1 base, with 17 bases between. CDR3 length equals 15 residues. The germline V gene encodes CDR1 ENHRY and CDR2 SYGVKD. The CDR3 nucleotides are TGTGCCATCAAGGAGGGCCCCGCAGGATCCTACGAGCAGTACTTC. This encodes CAIKEGPAGSYEQYF.

This chain's CDR3 is CASSRRDGNNEKLFF. CDR3 DNA: TGTGCCAGCAGTCGGCGGGACGGCAACAATGAAAAACTGTTTTTT. The chain recombines TRBV6-5 with TRBJ1-4; the D gene is possibly TRBD1 (5 bases). CDR1 and CDR2 (germline): MNHEY, SVGAGI. Trimming shortened V by 5 bases and J by 5 bases, and 15 bases separated the two germline ends. The CDR3 totals 15 residues.

This clone turned up a few times. The chain couples TRBV7-2 to TRBJ2-5; 10 nucleotides line up with TRBD1. The junction had 10 bases not matched to a gene; V was cut back by 3 bases and J by 9 bases. This CDR3 has 15 amino acids. CDR1 and CDR2 (germline): SGHTA, FQGNSA. CDR3 nucleotides: TGTGCCAGCAGCTTCCGACAGGGGGCAGGTGAGGCCCAGTACTTC. This translates into CASSFRQGAGEAQYF.

This clone was observed a single time. This chain uses TRBV5-1 with TRBJ1-1; D call uncertain. CDR1 and CDR2 from the germline V gene are SGHRS and YFSETQ. The CDR3 consists of 14 residues. Trimming cost V 4 bases and J 1 base, with 11 bases left between them. The CDR3 reads CASSPSRRNTEAFF. In nucleotides, the CDR3 is TGCGCCAGCAGCCCAAGCAGACGGAACACTGAAGCTTTCTTT.

The chain links TRBV5-5 to TRBJ2-5; 12 bases fit TRBD1. In germline, CDR1 is SGHKS, CDR2 YYEKEE (reference sequence). V shed 3 bases, J shed 4 bases, and the junction held 7 bases outside the gene matches. The CDR3 is 16 amino acids. The CDR3 sequence: CASSSPGQGAGETQYF. The CDR3 nucleotides are TGTGCCAGCAGCTCTCCGGGACAGGGGGCCGGAGAGACCCAGTACTTC. The variable domain in full, completed from reference TRBV5-5 and TRBJ2-5, reads DAGVTQSPTHLIKTRGQQVTLRCSPISGHKSVSWYQQVLGQGPQFIFQYYEKEERGRGNFPDRFSARQFPNYSSELNVNALLLGDSALYLCASSSPGQGAGETQYFGPGTRLLVL.

This chain links TRBV5-1 with TRBJ2-1, with TRBD2 matching 8 bases. V lost 3 bases to trimming and J lost 2 bases; unmatched junction nucleotides: 7. CDR3 length equals 16 residues. CDR1 is SGHRS and CDR2 is YFSETQ in the germline V gene. The CDR3 DNA is TGCGCCAGCAGCTACCTAGCGGGCGAGCCCTACAATGAGCAGTTCTTC. Translation gives CASSYLAGEPYNEQFF. Drawing the rest from reference TRBV5-1 and TRBJ2-1, the complete variable domain is KAGVTQTPRYLIKTRGQQVTLSCSPISGHRSVSWYQQTPGQGLQFLFEYFSETQRNKGNFPGRFSGRQFSNSRSEMNVSTLELGDSALYLCASSYLAGEPYNEQFFGPGTRLTVL.